The 6 T cell receptor beta chains presented below share a single source sample, sequenced in a study of blood T cell repertoires in COVID-19. This table comes from immunoSEQ multiplex PCR, and its TCRdb copy is limited to in-frame clones, with some not included. The sample comprises over 200,000 clones, about 80% of which are singletons, and 2.5% rests with the top ten. The sequenced material came from peripheral blood. These TCRs come from a middle-aged woman with active or convalescent COVID-19.

V gene TRBV7-8 combines with J gene TRBJ1-1; D perhaps matches TRBD1 (5 bases). The V end lost 3 bases, the J end lost 5 bases, and 16 bases lay between the germline ends. From germline, CDR1 is SGHVS and CDR2 FQNEAQ. CDR3 length: 15 residues. In nucleotides, the CDR3 is TGTGCCAGCAGCTTGGGCGGGGCGGGAAAAACTGAAGCTTTCTTT. Translation gives CASSLGGAGKTEAFF.

The chain recombines TRBV2 with TRBJ1-5, with D uncertain. The CDR3 covers 14 residues. Trimming left V 3 bases short and J 2 bases short, with 8 bases between. Germline loops: CDR1 SNHLY, CDR2 FYNNEI. CDR3 in DNA: TGTGCCAGCAGTGACCGACACGGCAATCAGCCCCAGCATTTT. Protein product: CASSDRHGNQPQHF.

The gene calls are TRBV6-5 and TRBJ2-2; 8 bases map to TRBD1. Losses at the gene ends were 7 bases for V and 6 bases for J; bases not matched to a gene: 10. Germline assignment: CDR1 MNHEY and CDR2 SVGAGI. The CDR3 loop spans 15 amino acids. For the CDR3, the DNA is TGTGCCAGCACTGCAGGGGGCGGGATGGCCGGGGAGCTGTTTTTT. Translated, it gives CASTAGGGMAGELFF.

This chain links TRBV7-3 with TRBJ1-1; tentatively, D is TRBD1 (5 bases). The CDR3 consists of 14 residues. From germline, CDR1 is SGHTA and CDR2 FQGTGA. Trimming left V 5 bases short and J 1 base short, with 11 bases between. CDR3 in DNA: TGTGCCAGCAGCCCAGGACACTCGAACACTGAAGCTTTCTTT. This translates into CASSPGHSNTEAFF.

The CDR3 here is CASSKDIVVSYNEQFF. CDR3 DNA sequence: TGCGCCAGCAGCAAGGACATAGTGGTTTCCTACAATGAGCAGTTCTTC. The chain links TRBV5-1 to TRBJ2-1; a possible D gene is TRBD1 (5 bases). Germline V lookup: CDR1 SGHRS, CDR2 YFSETQ. The CDR3 runs 16 residues. Trimming took off 4 bases at V and 1 base at J, with 15 bases between the two ends. Full variable domain (missing parts from reference TRBV5-1 and TRBJ2-1): KAGVTQTPRYLIKTRGQQVTLSCSPISGHRSVSWYQQTPGQGLQFLFEYFSETQRNKGNFPGRFSGRQFSNSRSEMNVSTLELGDSALYLCASSKDIVVSYNEQFFGPGTRLTVL.

The chain combines TRBV6-5 with TRBJ2-7; 9 bases agree with TRBD2. The germline V gene has CDR1 MNHEY and CDR2 SVGAGI. The trim removed 6 bases at V and 5 bases at J, leaving 11 bases unmatched. There are 15 residues in the CDR3. CDR3 loop: CASSGPGLASDEQYF. DNA for the CDR3: TGTGCCAGCAGCGGTCCCGGACTAGCGTCCGACGAGCAGTACTTC.